This T cell receptor (beta chain) stems from a study of blood T cell repertoires in COVID-19. Across the study: The United States, Italy and Spain supplied acute and convalescent COVID-19 samples. The cDNA or gDNA used as material had been derived from T cells, B-cell-depleted T cells, or PBMCs.

Per the original methods: Estimation of nucleated cell counts relied on the amplification of reference gene primers. The data were produced by immunoSEQ multiplex PCR, yet TCRdb's version contains in-frame clones alone and is incomplete. V, J and clone size are those of that table, while D and trimming were read from the DNA. The sample lists about 68,000 clones, about nine tenths occurring once. The germline gives CDR1 SGHRS, CDR2 YFSETQ. J gave up 4 bases and V 5 bases, and 8 bases lay outside the gene matches. This CDR3 comprises 14 residues. Sequencing used peripheral blood. This clonotype originated in a human donor in a cohort sampled during active COVID-19. The chain has TRBV5-1 and TRBJ1-2, with TRBD1 identical over 7 bases. CDR3 nucleotides: TGCGCCAGCAGATCGACAGGGACTCCCTATGGCTACACCTTC. This encodes CASRSTGTPYGYTF.